These T cell receptor beta chains were read from a single sample in a study of cytomegalovirus exposure and HLA in healthy donors. The method was immunoSEQ multiplex PCR; TCRdb's version includes in-frame clones alone and lacks a portion of them. This table holds over 150,000 clones, approximately 82% found once. The sequencing sample was made of PBMCs. These receptors were obtained from a male donor in good health and CMV-seropositive. Both conserved end residues are part of each CDR3. The D gene is left open where the match is weak. Part of the rows lack a size; the others show once, few, many or a class for expanded clones.

V: TRBV5-1
J: TRBJ2-3
D: .
size: .
CDR3: CASSLAAGGDTQYF
DNA: TGCGCCAGCAGCTTGGCCGCTGGGGGGGATACGCAGTATTTT

V: TRBV5-4
J: TRBJ1-5
D: .
size: .
CDR3: CASSLSGGGHSNQPQHF
DNA: TGTGCCAGCAGTCTTTCGGGCGGGGGCCATAGCAATCAGCCCCAGCATTTT

V: TRBV28
J: TRBJ1-5
D: .
size: few
CDR3: CASSDLGLMANQPQHF
DNA: TGTGCCAGCAGTGACTTGGGACTTATGGCTAATCAGCCCCAGCATTTT

V: TRBV6-4
J: TRBJ2-1
D: TRBD2
size: .
CDR3: CASSDSGTSGSREQFF
DNA: TGTGCCAGCAGTGACTCGGGGACTAGCGGGAGTAGAGAGCAGTTCTTC

V: TRBV5-1
J: TRBJ2-2
D: TRBD2
size: .
CDR3: CASSGAGVTGELFF
DNA: TGCGCCAGCAGTGGAGCGGGGGTCACCGGGGAGCTGTTTTTT

V: TRBV28
J: TRBJ2-1
D: .
size: few
CDR3: CASSTPLDNYNEQFF
DNA: TGTGCCAGCAGCACCCCCCTGGACAACTACAATGAGCAGTTCTTC

V: TRBV27
J: TRBJ1-2
D: .
size: .
CDR3: CASSPTGTLYGYTF
DNA: TGTGCCAGCAGTCCCACCGGGACACTCTATGGCTACACCTTC

V: TRBV7-2
J: TRBJ1-4
D: TRBD1
size: .
CDR3: CASSPQGINEKLFF
DNA: TGTGCCAGCAGCCCACAGGGGATTAATGAAAAACTGTTTTTT

V: TRBV7-2
J: TRBJ2-7
D: TRBD1
size: .
CDR3: CASSSQGGAYEQYF
DNA: TGTGCCAGCAGCTCACAGGGGGGAGCCTACGAGCAGTACTTC

V: TRBV4-3
J: TRBJ2-3
D: TRBD2
size: .
CDR3: CASSQEVPTIGTSGFYTQYF
DNA: TGCGCCAGCAGCCAAGAGGTTCCAACTATCGGGACTAGCGGGTTTTATACGCAGTATTTT

V: TRBV6-5
J: TRBJ2-7
D: .
size: .
CDR3: CASSYRGGGDEQYF
DNA: TGTGCCAGCAGTTACCGTGGGGGGGGCGACGAGCAGTACTTC

V: TRBV11-2
J: TRBJ2-7
D: TRBD1
size: .
CDR3: CASSLDEGQGVPYEQYF
DNA: TGTGCCAGCAGCTTAGATGAGGGACAGGGAGTCCCCTACGAGCAGTACTTC

V: TRBV19
J: TRBJ2-7
D: .
size: .
CDR3: CASSLGAVINNEQYF
DNA: TGTGCCAGTAGTCTTGGGGCTGTCATCAACAACGAGCAGTACTTC

V: TRBV5-1
J: TRBJ2-7
D: TRBD1
size: .
CDR3: CASSSWTGEIEQYF
DNA: TGCGCCAGCAGCTCCTGGACAGGGGAAATCGAGCAGTACTTC

V: TRBV9
J: TRBJ1-1
D: .
size: once
CDR3: CASRALLWRIEAFF
DNA: TGTGCCAGCAGGGCCTTGTTGTGGCGGATTGAAGCTTTCTTT

V: TRBV18
J: TRBJ1-1
D: TRBD1
size: .
CDR3: CASSSEQGTAEAFF
DNA: TGTGCCAGCTCATCCGAACAGGGGACCGCTGAAGCTTTCTTT

V: TRBV6-1
J: TRBJ1-6
D: .
size: .
CDR3: CATGVFSPLHF
DNA: TGTGCCACAGGTGTTTTTTCACCCCTCCACTTT

V: TRBV9
J: TRBJ1-4
D: .
size: .
CDR3: CASSRSWIGAGEKLFF
DNA: TGTGCCAGCAGCCGTAGCTGGATTGGCGCCGGTGAAAAACTGTTTTTT

V: TRBV27
J: TRBJ1-1
D: .
size: .
CDR3: CASSLGTGRAFF
DNA: TGTGCCAGCAGTTTAGGAACAGGGCGGGCTTTCTTT

V: TRBV11-2
J: TRBJ2-1
D: TRBD1
size: .
CDR3: CASSLGTVGYYNEQFF
DNA: TGTGCCAGCAGCCTAGGGACAGTCGGTTATTACAATGAGCAGTTCTTC

V: TRBV28
J: TRBJ2-1
D: .
size: few
CDR3: CASSFSRGRYNEQFF
DNA: TGTGCCAGCAGTTTCTCCCGGGGGAGGTACAATGAGCAGTTCTTC

V: TRBV7-9
J: TRBJ1-1
D: .
size: .
CDR3: CASSLMGQNTEAFF
DNA: TGTGCCAGCAGCTTAATGGGGCAGAACACTGAAGCTTTCTTT

V: TRBV4-3
J: TRBJ1-4
D: .
size: .
CDR3: CASSTRDGNEKLFF
DNA: TGCGCCAGCAGCACCAGGGATGGGAATGAAAAACTGTTTTTT

V: TRBV19
J: TRBJ2-2
D: .
size: .
CDR3: CASNPPRQLNTGELFF
DNA: TGTGCCAGTAACCCCCCCAGACAGCTAAACACCGGGGAGCTGTTTTTT

V: TRBV7-7
J: TRBJ2-7
D: .
size: .
CDR3: CASSLGQGNNEQYF
DNA: TGTGCCAGCAGCTTAGGTCAGGGGAATAACGAGCAGTACTTC

V: TRBV4-3
J: TRBJ2-5
D: TRBD1
size: few
CDR3: CASSQGGQGETQYF
DNA: TGCGCCAGCAGCCAAGGGGGACAGGGAGAGACCCAGTACTTC

V: TRBV11-2
J: TRBJ2-1
D: .
size: .
CDR3: CASSLDLWSSYNEQFF
DNA: TGTGCCAGCAGCTTAGATCTGTGGAGCTCCTACAATGAGCAGTTCTTC

V: TRBV7-2
J: TRBJ2-7
D: .
size: .
CDR3: CASTRTAPYEQYF
DNA: TGTGCCAGCACCAGGACAGCACCCTACGAGCAGTACTTC

V: TRBV7-2
J: TRBJ1-3
D: .
size: .
CDR3: CASSLENTGSSGNTIYF
DNA: TGTGCCAGCAGCTTAGAGAACACAGGGAGCTCTGGAAACACCATATATTTT

V: TRBV10-3
J: TRBJ2-2
D: .
size: .
CDR3: CAISESRLTGELFF
DNA: TGTGCCATCAGTGAGTCGAGACTCACCGGGGAGCTGTTTTTT

V: TRBV6-6
J: TRBJ2-4
D: TRBD2
size: .
CDR3: CASVTAGGTKNIQYF
DNA: TGTGCCAGCGTTACGGCGGGAGGGACCAAAAACATTCAGTACTTC

V: TRBV5-8
J: TRBJ2-3
D: TRBD1
size: .
CDR3: CASGYRGRTDTQYF
DNA: TGTGCCAGCGGATACAGGGGGCGGACAGATACGCAGTATTTT

V: TRBV11-2
J: TRBJ2-5
D: .
size: few
CDR3: CASSSGDWQQETQYF
DNA: TGTGCCAGCAGCTCTGGGGACTGGCAACAAGAGACCCAGTACTTC

V: TRBV9
J: TRBJ1-1
D: .
size: .
CDR3: CASSEGHKGTEAFF
DNA: TGTGCCAGCAGCGAGGGACATAAGGGCACTGAAGCTTTCTTT

V: TRBV7-9
J: TRBJ2-3
D: TRBD2
size: once
CDR3: CASSKDLGGSWEDTQYF
DNA: TGTGCCAGCAGCAAAGATCTGGGAGGGAGTTGGGAAGATACGCAGTATTTT

V: TRBV6-5
J: TRBJ2-1
D: .
size: .
CDR3: CASRWTVSSYNEQFF
DNA: TGTGCCAGCAGGTGGACTGTTAGCTCCTACAATGAGCAGTTCTTC

V: TRBV25-1
J: TRBJ2-7
D: .
size: .
CDR3: CASSELDGEQYF
DNA: TGTGCCAGCAGTGAATTAGATGGCGAGCAGTACTTC

V: TRBV5-6
J: TRBJ1-3
D: TRBD1
size: .
CDR3: CASSSLDRGNTIYF
DNA: TGTGCCAGCAGCTCCCTGGACAGGGGAAACACCATATATTTT

V: TRBV7-2
J: TRBJ1-2
D: .
size: .
CDR3: CASSLALPPIRYGYTF
DNA: TGTGCCAGCAGCTTAGCCCTTCCACCCATCAGATATGGCTACACCTTC

V: TRBV5-6
J: TRBJ1-2
D: .
size: .
CDR3: CASSFLIPRGSYGYTF
DNA: TGTGCCAGCAGTTTCTTGATACCCCGAGGGAGCTATGGCTACACCTTC

V: TRBV4-3
J: TRBJ2-7
D: TRBD2
size: .
CDR3: CASSLRLAGVQEQYF
DNA: TGCGCCAGCAGCCTTCGACTAGCGGGAGTCCAAGAGCAGTACTTC

V: TRBV28
J: TRBJ2-7
D: TRBD1
size: once
CDR3: CASLGQGYYEQYF
DNA: TGTGCCAGCCTAGGACAGGGTTACTACGAGCAGTACTTC

V: TRBV5-8
J: TRBJ1-6
D: .
size: .
CDR3: CASSLSPGERDNSPLHF
DNA: TGTGCCAGCAGCTTGAGCCCGGGGGAGAGGGATAATTCACCCCTCCACTTT

V: TRBV28
J: TRBJ2-1
D: .
size: .
CDR3: CASSSGVRDEQFF
DNA: TGTGCCAGCAGTTCAGGGGTCCGCGATGAGCAGTTCTTC

V: TRBV9
J: TRBJ1-3
D: TRBD1
size: .
CDR3: CASSVDPGQGAGTIYF
DNA: TGTGCCAGCAGCGTAGATCCGGGACAGGGGGCCGGCACCATATATTTT

V: TRBV4-2
J: TRBJ2-1
D: TRBD1
size: once
CDR3: CASSQVKTGTGVHEQFF
DNA: TGTGCCAGCAGCCAAGTTAAGACCGGGACAGGGGTTCATGAGCAGTTCTTC

V: TRBV30
J: TRBJ2-2
D: .
size: .
CDR3: CAWRLRAGELFF
DNA: TGTGCCTGGAGGCTGCGGGCCGGGGAGCTGTTTTTT